This passage covers 25 T cell receptor beta chains from one sample sequenced in a study of T cell responses to AZD1222 COVID-19 vaccine. Method: immunoSEQ multiplex PCR; TCRdb's copy keeps in-frame clones and lacks some. The sample shows about 160,000 clones, around 93% of them seen only once. This specimen consisted of peripheral blood, obtained on day 0 of AZD1222 vaccination. These receptors were obtained from an adult in good health.

This clone occurred once. The rearrangement joins TRBV6-5 to TRBJ1-1; no firm D call. Germline V gene data show CDR1 as MNHEY and CDR2 as SVGAGI. The CDR3 consists of 14 residues. Trimming stripped 0 bases from V and 2 bases from J, with 7 bases between. CDR3 bases: TGTGCCAGCAGTTACTCGAAAGTAAACACTGAAGCTTTCTTT. Translated, it gives CASSYSKVNTEAFF.

This chain joins TRBV7-6 and TRBJ1-6; D is uncertain. V lost 1 base and J 0 bases, leaving 10 bases between the germline ends. Germline values: CDR1 SGHVS, CDR2 FNYEAQ. The CDR3 is 17 amino acids. As DNA, the CDR3 is TGTGCCAGCAGCTTAGATGTGCGGAGCTCCTATAATTCACCCCTCCACTTT. Protein product: CASSLDVRSSYNSPLHF.

The chain carries TRBV6-5 and TRBJ1-2; no definite D call. CDR3 size: 15 residues. Germline CDR1 MNHEY, CDR2 SVGAGI. Trimming took 0 bases from V and 6 from J, leaving 14 bases between them. In DNA, the CDR3 is TGTGCCAGCAGTTACTCGGCCCGCGCAAACAATGGCTACACCTTC. Protein sequence: CASSYSARANNGYTF.

This clone was observed a single time. The chain combines TRBV4-1 with TRBJ2-1; D might be TRBD1 (5 bases). The CDR3 loop spans 18 amino acids. In germline, CDR1 is MGHRA, CDR2 YSYEKL. V was clipped by 0 bases and J by 8 bases, with 23 bases between them. The CDR3 is CASSQDQQEIILSDEQFF. CDR3 coding DNA: TGCGCCAGCAGCCAAGACCAACAGGAAATTATTTTATCGGATGAGCAGTTCTTC.

The rearrangement uses TRBV4-1 and TRBJ1-5; the D gene is possibly TRBD1 (6 bases). Germline V gives CDR1 MGHRA, CDR2 YSYEKL. The CDR3 runs to 16 residues. Trimming removed 1 base at V and 5 bases at J, with 15 bases between. CDR3 DNA sequence: TGCGCCAGCAGCCAAGGCCAGGGGAAATTAGATCAGCCCCAGCATTTT. It is translated as CASSQGQGKLDQPQHF.

The J gene is TRBJ1-1, the V gene TRBV11-1; TRBD1 is a possible D gene (6 bases). Germline V lookup: CDR1 SGHAT, CDR2 FQDESV (reference sequence). The CDR3 covers 13 residues. V was trimmed by 4 bases and J by 1 base, leaving 7 bases between them. CDR3 sequence reads: CASSSTGNTEAFF. CDR3 sequence (DNA): TGTGCCAGCAGCTCGACAGGGAACACTGAAGCTTTCTTT.

This chain links TRBV7-2 with TRBJ1-6; D is undetermined. The CDR3 spans 14 residues. V was shortened by 1 base and J by 10 bases, with 11 bases between the two germline ends. Per germline, CDR1 SGHTA and CDR2 FQGNSA. The CDR3 is CASSLEGYGSPLHF. The CDR3 DNA sequence: TGTGCCAGCAGCTTAGAGGGATACGGATCACCCCTCCACTTT.

V usage is TRBV6-1 and J usage is TRBJ1-6, with D possibly matching TRBD1 (5 bases). CDR1 is MNHNS and CDR2 is SASEGT in the germline V gene. V lost 2 bases and J 0 bases, leaving 11 bases between the germline ends. The CDR3 length is 17 residues. In DNA, the CDR3 is TGTGCCAGCAGTGAACCGGCAGGGAGCTCCTATAATTCACCCCTCCACTTT. Protein product: CASSEPAGSSYNSPLHF.

As regards this clone: At the DNA level, this CDR3 is encoded by other sequences in the same sample as well. V is TRBV9 and J is TRBJ2-7; D is unresolved. The germline CDR1 and CDR2 sequences are SGDLS and YYNGEE. The CDR3 extends over 14 amino acids. V lost 0 bases to trimming and J lost 1 base, with 8 bases between them. CDR3 amino acids: CASSVGSSSYEQYF. The CDR3 DNA reads TGTGCCAGCAGCGTAGGGAGTTCGTCCTACGAGCAGTACTTC.

This chain joins TRBV5-1 and TRBJ2-7; D is unclear. V was clipped by 3 bases and J by 4 bases, with 14 bases between them. The CDR3 spans 14 residues. The germline gives CDR1 SGHRS, CDR2 YFSETQ. Written as DNA, the CDR3 is TGCGCCAGCAGCTCTAATCCCGACGGATACGAGCAGTACTTC. It encodes CASSSNPDGYEQYF. Supplemented by reference TRBV5-1 and TRBJ2-7, the full variable domain reads KAGVTQTPRYLIKTRGQQVTLSCSPISGHRSVSWYQQTPGQGLQFLFEYFSETQRNKGNFPGRFSGRQFSNSRSEMNVSTLELGDSALYLCASSSNPDGYEQYFGPGTRLTVT.

This clone appeared a single time. This chain uses TRBV5-1 with TRBJ1-2, with D unresolved. Germline lookup yields CDR1 SGHRS and CDR2 YFSETQ. V lost 0 bases and J lost 3, with 9 bases in between. This CDR3 has 14 residues. CDR3 region: CASSLGQDHYGYTF. The CDR3 nucleotides read TGCGCCAGCAGCTTGGGGCAGGACCACTATGGCTACACCTTC.

This clone was seen only once. The chain has TRBV4-3 and TRBJ2-1; 9 bases align to TRBD1. Germline V lookup: CDR1 LGHNA, CDR2 YSLEER. The junction had 1 base not matched to a gene; V was cut back by 1 base and J by 3 bases. The CDR3 is made up of 15 amino acids. CDR3 sequence reads: CASSQGTGDYNEQFF. CDR3 coding DNA: TGCGCCAGCAGCCAAGGGACAGGGGACTACAATGAGCAGTTCTTC.

The chain combines TRBV11-2 with TRBJ1-2; D may be TRBD1 (6 bases). Trimming removed 4 bases at V and 8 bases at J, with 17 bases between. Germline lookup yields CDR1 SGHAT and CDR2 FQNNGV. This CDR3 region has 14 residues. CDR3 amino acids: CASSWARTGKGYTF. In DNA, the CDR3 is TGTGCCAGCAGCTGGGCCCGTACAGGGAAGGGCTACACCTTC.

This rearrangement joins TRBV7-6 to TRBJ2-7; TRBD1 or TRBD2 may be the D gene (6 bases each). The CDR3 is 15 amino acids. V was pared by 1 base and J by 3 bases, with 13 bases between. Germline CDR1 and CDR2: SGHVS and FNYEAQ. The CDR3 DNA follows: TGTGCCAGCAGCTTAGGTCCAGGGGAGGTCTACGAGCAGTACTTC. This translates into CASSLGPGEVYEQYF.

V is TRBV29-1 and J is TRBJ2-1, with 7 positions matching TRBD2. The CDR3 is made up of 13 amino acids. The trim removed 3 bases at V and 6 bases at J, leaving 5 bases unmatched. Per germline, CDR1 SQVTM and CDR2 ANQGSEA. As DNA, the CDR3 is TGCAGCGTTGACTCACCGGGGGGCAATGAGCAGTTCTTC. Translated: CSVDSPGGNEQFF.

V gene TRBV5-1 combines with J gene TRBJ2-7; 9 nucleotides align to TRBD1. This CDR3 region has 14 residues. Germline V CDR1 and CDR2: SGHRS, YFSETQ. J gave up 7 bases and V 4 bases, and 9 bases lay outside the gene matches. The CDR3 here is CASSQSTGGSEQYF. The CDR3 region has the DNA TGCGCCAGCAGCCAATCGACAGGGGGTAGTGAGCAGTACTTC.

This sequence joins TRBV27 and TRBJ2-7, with TRBD1 identical over 9 bases. This CDR3 contains 16 residues. Germline CDR1 is MNHEY and CDR2 is SMNVEV (reference sequence). J gave up 2 bases and V 8 bases, and 13 bases lay outside the gene matches. The CDR3 nucleotides read TGTGCCAGCTGGGGGTTTAGACAGGGGGTTACCTACGAGCAGTACTTC. Its protein is CASWGFRQGVTYEQYF.

This clone was observed a single time. V and J are TRBV28 and TRBJ2-3, with D perhaps matching TRBD2 (6 bases). Germline assignment: CDR1 MDHEN and CDR2 SYDVKM. This CDR3 has 14 amino acids. Trimming removed 2 bases at V and 3 bases at J, with 9 bases between. CDR3 amino acids: CASSLRLETDTQYF. The CDR3 DNA follows: TGTGCCAGCAGTTTAAGACTAGAGACAGATACGCAGTATTTT.

V and J are TRBV5-1 and TRBJ2-5, with D perhaps matching TRBD2 (5 bases). Germline V gene sequence: CDR1 SGHRS, CDR2 YFSETQ. Trimming shortened V by 0 bases and J by 8 bases, and 11 bases separated the two germline ends. This CDR3 has 13 residues. CDR3: CASSLEAEGTQYF. The CDR3, as DNA: TGCGCCAGCAGCTTGGAAGCAGAGGGTACCCAGTACTTC.

V is TRBV11-2 and J is TRBJ2-3, with D unclear. The germline V and J ends were trimmed by 5 bases and 0 bases, with 9 bases remaining between them. There are 14 residues in the CDR3. CDR1 is SGHAT, CDR2 FQNNGV, per germline. The CDR3 loop is CASSRSTSTDTQYF. The CDR3 DNA sequence: TGTGCCAGCAGCCGCTCGACTAGCACAGATACGCAGTATTTT.

The chain links TRBV7-2 to TRBJ1-5; D is unclear. Germline-derived CDR1 and CDR2 are SGHTA and FQGNSA. The CDR3 totals 14 residues. V was pared by 5 bases and J by 2 bases, with 10 bases between. Here the CDR3 DNA reads TGTGCCAGCAGCCCACCCGGGGGCAATCAGCCCCAGCATTTT. Translation: CASSPPGGNQPQHF.

The V call is TRBV2, the J call TRBJ1-1; D uncertain. Between the trimmed V and J ends, which lost 1 base and 0 bases, there was a span of 3 bases. The CDR3 totals 13 residues. From germline, CDR1 is SNHLY and CDR2 FYNNEI. This CDR3 reads CASSEGLNTEAFF. The CDR3 DNA is TGTGCCAGCAGTGAAGGCCTGAACACTGAAGCTTTCTTT.

The chain joins TRBV10-3 to TRBJ2-1, with 9 bases matching TRBD1. With 2 bases clipped from V and 8 bases from J, the junction kept 10 bases outside the gene matches. CDR1 and CDR2 (germline): ENHRY, SYGVKD. CDR3 length: 16 residues. The CDR3 here is CAISEPGQGSRDEQFF. The CDR3 DNA follows: TGTGCCATCAGTGAGCCGGGACAGGGCTCTAGGGATGAGCAGTTCTTC.

This chain uses TRBV24-1 with TRBJ1-2, with D possibly TRBD1 on 6 matching bases. V was clipped by 4 bases and J by 3 bases, with 14 bases between them. The CDR3 consists of 15 residues. Looked up from germline, CDR1 is KGHDR and CDR2 is SFDVKD. The DNA for the CDR3 is TGTGCCACCAGTGACCCTGGACAGCGGGACTATGGCTACACCTTC. The encoded protein is CATSDPGQRDYGYTF.

V gene TRBV28 combines with J gene TRBJ1-3; tentatively, D is TRBD1 (6 bases). Per germline, CDR1 MDHEN and CDR2 SYDVKM. V was pared by 6 bases and J by 4 bases, with 16 bases between. CDR3 length equals 15 residues. The CDR3 sequence is CASSLVGGAGNTIYF. The CDR3 DNA reads TGTGCCAGCAGCCTTGTCGGGGGGGCCGGAAACACCATATATTTT. Complete variable domain (other parts from reference TRBV28 and TRBJ1-3): DVKVTQSSRYLVKRTGEKVFLECVQDMDHENMFWYRQDPGLGLRLIYFSYDVKMKEKGDIPEGYSVSREKKERFSLILESASTNQTSMYLCASSLVGGAGNTIYFGEGSWLTVV.